These 3 T cell receptor beta chains were sequenced from one sample in a study of T cells in women clearing cervical HPV infection (dated by TCRdb to between 2018 and 2020). Libraries were constructed by the immunoSEQ multiplex PCR assay. Sourced from immuneACCESS, this table was stored by TCRdb with only in-frame sequences that have V and J called. A share of the clones is absent; for the studies checked, an unresolved V gene accounts for under half, and the remainder has no known explanation. This sample's table lists roughly 34,000 clones. The ten largest account for approximately 7.2% of the sample. Sequenced input: blood buffy coat. The receptor set was obtained from a woman aged 18-70 years with a cervical HPV16 infection that either progressed to CIN3+ or cleared (not recorded which).

Turning to this clone: The CDR3 goes on 3 residues after the read ends, and that part is filled in from the germline J gene. This chain links TRBV5-1 with TRBJ2-2; D is uncertain. The CDR3 is made up of 13 amino acids. Trimming removed 3 bases from V and 5 bases from J, with 8 bases in between. CDR1 SGHRS and CDR2 YFSETQ come from the germline V gene. The CDR3 sequence: CASSSSLTGELFF. The CDR3 DNA, read in part, is TGCGCCAGCAGCTCCTCCCTTACCGGGGAG.

About this clone itself: The read is 3 residues too short to cover the CDR3 end, so that end is filled in from the germline J gene. The sample contains more than one DNA sequence encoding this CDR3. The V gene is TRBV7-9, the J gene TRBJ1-3, with D maybe TRBD1 (6 bases). V was cut by 6 bases and J by 2 bases, with 11 bases left in between. The CDR3 is made up of 14 amino acids. Germline CDR1 and CDR2: SEHNR and FQNEAQ (reference sequence). This CDR3 reads CASSSQGPGNTIYF. The CDR3 DNA, read in part, is TGTGCCAGCAGTTCACAGGGCCCTGGAAACACC.

Note on this clone: The read ends 3 residues shy of where the CDR3 ends; the end is completed using the germline J gene. V and J are TRBV19 and TRBJ1-4, with TRBD1 matching 7 bases. CDR1 and CDR2 from the germline V gene are LNHDA and SQIVND (reference sequence). V lost 6 bases and J lost 0; bases outside the gene matches: 1. CDR3 size: 14 residues. The covered CDR3 bases are TGTGCCAGTAGCGACAGGGCAACTAATGAAAAA. Its protein product is CASSDRATNEK. The whole CDR3 region reads CASSDRATNEKLFF.